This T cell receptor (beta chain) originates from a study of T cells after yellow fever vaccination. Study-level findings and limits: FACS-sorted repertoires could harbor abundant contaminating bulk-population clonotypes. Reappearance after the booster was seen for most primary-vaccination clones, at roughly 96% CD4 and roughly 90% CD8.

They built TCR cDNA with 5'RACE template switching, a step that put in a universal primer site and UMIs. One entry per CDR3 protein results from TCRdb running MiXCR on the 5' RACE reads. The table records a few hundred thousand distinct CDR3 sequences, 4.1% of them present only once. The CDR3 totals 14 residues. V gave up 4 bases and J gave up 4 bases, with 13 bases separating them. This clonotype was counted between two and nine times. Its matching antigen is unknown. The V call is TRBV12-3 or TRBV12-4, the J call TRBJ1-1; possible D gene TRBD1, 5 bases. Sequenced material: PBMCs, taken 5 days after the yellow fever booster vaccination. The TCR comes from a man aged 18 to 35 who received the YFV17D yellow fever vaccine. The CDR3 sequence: CASSSGFAGTEAFF. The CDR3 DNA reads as TGTGCCAGCAGTTCAGGGTTTGCAGGCACTGAAGCTTTCTTT.